The 9 T cell receptor beta chains given below trace back to one sample, sequenced in a study of T-cell memory formation after mild COVID-19. TCRdb reanalysed the 5' RACE reads using MiXCR and keeps one entry per CDR3 protein. Of roughly 400,000 distinct CDR3 sequences listed, 20% to 25% are singletons. Sequencing was done on a sample of PBMCs or a T cell subset sorted from them (not recorded which). The receptors stem from an adult woman who had mild COVID-19 (a few samples of this study predate the infection). Cell type and time point are not known.

This chain joins TRBV6-1 and TRBJ1-1; D not resolved. Germline CDR1 and CDR2: MNHNS and SASEGT. V dropped 6 bases and J dropped 1 base, with 12 bases sitting between them. This CDR3 comprises 14 residues. CDR3 bases: TGTGCCAGCAGGAGGCCAGGCGGGAACACTGAAGCTTTCTTT. This gives the protein CASRRPGGNTEAFF.

The chain is built from TRBV7-8 and TRBJ2-3; 8 bases are a match to TRBD2. The V and J ends lost 5 bases and 4 bases, in that order; junction bases with no gene match: 8. CDR1 SGHVS and CDR2 FQNEAQ come from the germline V gene. The CDR3 length is 15 residues. CDR3 loop: CASSPKRELSDTQYF. For the CDR3, the DNA is TGTGCCAGCAGCCCCAAGCGGGAGCTCTCAGATACGCAGTATTTT.

The CDR3 is CASSLDDRFSSYTF. The CDR3 DNA sequence: TGCGCCAGCAGCTTGGACGACAGGTTTTCTAGCTACACCTTC. V gene TRBV5-1 combines with J gene TRBJ1-2; a possible D gene is TRBD1 (6 bases). CDR1 and CDR2 (germline): SGHRS, YFSETQ. Trimming took off 0 bases at V and 9 bases at J, with 15 bases between the two ends. The CDR3 contains 14 residues.

J is TRBJ2-5 and V is TRBV4-3, with 8 bases that match TRBD1. V was clipped by 3 bases and J by 2 bases; unmatched bases: 5. Germline CDR1 reads LGHNA; CDR2 reads YSLEER. The CDR3 runs to 15 residues. This CDR3 reads CASSQQGAWQETQYF. CDR3 in DNA: TGCGCCAGCAGCCAGCAGGGGGCTTGGCAAGAGACCCAGTACTTC.

The chain uses TRBV29-1 and TRBJ2-2; 10 bases are a match to TRBD1. CDR3 length: 15 residues. Germline CDR1 SQVTM, CDR2 ANQGSEA. Losses at the gene ends were 6 bases for V and 3 bases for J; bases not matched to a gene: 7. CDR3 DNA sequence: TGCAGCGTAAGAGACAGGGGGCTGTACACCGGGGAGCTGTTTTTT. This encodes CSVRDRGLYTGELFF.

This clonotype was recorded a few times. The genes are TRBV5-1 and TRBJ1-5, with D possibly being TRBD1 (5 bases). The germline V gene encodes CDR1 SGHRS and CDR2 YFSETQ. The CDR3 spans 15 residues. Trimming pared 1 base from V and 0 bases from J, leaving 8 bases between. CDR3 coding DNA: TGCGCCAGCAGCTTGACAGGAGTTAGCAATCAGCCCCAGCATTTT. It encodes CASSLTGVSNQPQHF. Variable domain in full (rest from reference TRBV5-1 and TRBJ1-5): KAGVTQTPRYLIKTRGQQVTLSCSPISGHRSVSWYQQTPGQGLQFLFEYFSETQRNKGNFPGRFSGRQFSNSRSEMNVSTLELGDSALYLCASSLTGVSNQPQHFGDGTRLSIL.

The genes are TRBV12-3 or TRBV12-4 and TRBJ1-2; D unclear. The CDR3 spans 12 residues. Deletions cut 2 bases from V and 6 bases from J, with 7 bases between. DNA for the CDR3: TGTGCCAGCAGTTTATCCCGTCATGGCTACACCTTC. It codes for CASSLSRHGYTF.

The rearrangement joins TRBV24-1 to TRBJ2-5, with D perhaps TRBD1 or TRBD2 (6 bases each). Trimming removed 4 bases at V and 5 bases at J, with 13 bases between. This CDR3 comprises 14 residues. Germline-derived CDR1 and CDR2 are KGHDR and SFDVKD. In DNA form, the CDR3 reads TGTGCCACCAGTGACCCCGGGGGCGCGGAGACCCAGTACTTC. Amino acid sequence: CATSDPGGAETQYF.

The J gene is TRBJ2-5, the V gene TRBV29-1; no definite D call. Germline V gene data show CDR1 as SQVTM and CDR2 as ANQGSEA. The CDR3 consists of 11 residues. Trimming took off 5 bases at V and 1 base at J, with 5 bases between the two ends. For the CDR3, the DNA is TGCAGCGTTAGGCTCCAAGAGACCCAGTACTTC. It is translated as CSVRLQETQYF.